This note documents a single T cell receptor (beta chain) sequence. Its antigen is unidentified. Sequencing was performed with immunoSEQ multiplex PCR; in TCRdb, only in-frame clones are kept and a portion is missing. The repertoire holds about 130,000 clones, with 85% to 90% as singletons. The data are from a study of T cell responses to AZD1222 COVID-19 vaccine. Study in general: Both about-4-week and about-12-week second-dose recipients were combined.

Trimming left V 3 bases short and J 1 base short, with 6 bases between. The CDR3 is 13 amino acids. In germline, CDR1 is SGHTA, CDR2 FQGTGA. General observations from the study: Close to half of spike-specific TCRs reportedly recognize unmutated variant regions. Seropositive at baseline were only a handful of AZD1222 recipients. Clonal diversity was possibly underestimated, and white British individuals and females predominated among donors.

The receptor was isolated from an adult in good health. Material: peripheral blood, obtained on day 0 of AZD1222 vaccination. The chain combines TRBV7-3 with TRBJ1-1, with D perhaps matching TRBD1 (5 bases). The CDR3 reads CASSLTANTEAFF. CDR3 nucleotides: TGTGCCAGCAGCTTGACAGCGAACACTGAAGCTTTCTTT.